These T cell receptor beta chains were read from a single sample in a study of radiation and T cells in renal cell carcinoma. Sequenced by immunoSEQ multiplex PCR; TCRdb stores in-frame clones only, minus some. The sample has around 77,000 clones; 70% to 90% are singletons. The sample here was blood, taken from a patient whose treatment included radiotherapy and nephrectomy. The receptors stem from a woman between 55 and 75 years old with renal cell carcinoma. Both conserved end residues are part of each CDR3.

J gene | CDR3 length | V gene | CDR3 protein
TRBJ2-4 | 17 | TRBV27 | CASSFSWAGGGKNIQYF
TRBJ2-7 | 15 | TRBV10-3 | CAISDPSGGSYEQYF
TRBJ2-3 | 15 | TRBV5-1 | CASGLGTGATDTQYF
TRBJ2-7 | 16 | TRBV7-9 | CASSLALDSGGDEQYF
TRBJ2-1 | 14 | TRBV28 | CASSLGGWSNEQFF
TRBJ1-1 | 17 | TRBV5-1 | CASSLGDRGGMNTEAFF
NA | 15 | TRBV9 | CASSIGQGSSYEQYF
TRBJ1-1 | 16 | TRBV9 | CASSVAGGGANTEAFF
TRBJ2-1 | 12 | TRBV6-6 | CASSRGNNEQFF
TRBJ2-7 | 16 | TRBV4-2 | CASSQVLGTSDNEQYF
TRBJ2-3 | 13 | TRBV5-6 | CASSLKMVDTQYF
TRBJ1-1 | 14 | TRBV5-5 | CASSLGIGWTEAFF
TRBJ1-4 | 14 | TRBV6-5 | CASSSGATNEKLFF
TRBJ1-1 | 12 | TRBV2 | CASGFGNTEAFF
TRBJ1-6 | 15 | TRBV15 | CATSRESGDNSPLHF
NA | 12 | TRBV2 | CASSGDSYEQYF
TRBJ2-5 | 13 | TRBV27 | CASSHDREETQYF
TRBJ2-7 | 15 | TRBV19 | CASSDRDRASYEQYF
TRBJ2-1 | 12 | TRBV27 | CASSFQGNEQFF
TRBJ2-6 | 13 | TRBV6-1 | CAITGAGANVLTF
TRBJ1-1 | 14 | TRBV6-1 | CASTSGILNTEAFF
TRBJ2-3 | 16 | TRBV11-3 | CASSLRAGIKKDTQYF
TRBJ1-6 | 16 | TRBV14 | CASSPFKTGGVSPLHF
TRBJ1-2 | 13 | TRBV7-6 | CASSSPSNYGYTF
TRBJ1-2 | 13 | TRBV19 | CASLRDRGQGYTF
TRBJ2-5 | 13 | TRBV15 | CATSRDRGETQYF
NA | 15 | TRBV7-2 | CASSLEAGPLYEQYF